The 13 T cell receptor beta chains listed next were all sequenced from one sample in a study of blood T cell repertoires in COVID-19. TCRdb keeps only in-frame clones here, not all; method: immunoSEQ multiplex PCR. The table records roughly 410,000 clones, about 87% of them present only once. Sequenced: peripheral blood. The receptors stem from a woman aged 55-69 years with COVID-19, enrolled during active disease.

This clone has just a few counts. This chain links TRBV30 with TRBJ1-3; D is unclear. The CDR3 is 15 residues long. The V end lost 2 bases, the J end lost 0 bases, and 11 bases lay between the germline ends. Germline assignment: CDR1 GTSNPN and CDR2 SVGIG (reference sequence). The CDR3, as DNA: TGTGCCTGGAGTAGATCCAGAACCTCTGGAAACACCATATATTTT. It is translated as CAWSRSRTSGNTIYF.

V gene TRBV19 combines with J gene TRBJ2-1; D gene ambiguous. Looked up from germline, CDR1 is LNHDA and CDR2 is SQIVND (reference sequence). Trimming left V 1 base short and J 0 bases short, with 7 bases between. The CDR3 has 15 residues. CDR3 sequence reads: CASSIVLLSYNEQFF. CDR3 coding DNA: TGTGCCAGTAGTATAGTACTTCTCTCCTACAATGAGCAGTTCTTC.

The CDR3 spells CASSQAGWQGALAFF. In DNA form, the CDR3 reads TGCGCCAGCAGCCAAGCGGGATGGCAGGGGGCTTTAGCTTTCTTT. V is TRBV4-1 and J is TRBJ1-1; 8 bases are a match to TRBD1. Germline CDR1 reads MGHRA; CDR2 reads YSYEKL. The junction had 11 bases not matched to a gene; V was cut back by 1 base and J by 10 bases. This CDR3 has 15 residues.

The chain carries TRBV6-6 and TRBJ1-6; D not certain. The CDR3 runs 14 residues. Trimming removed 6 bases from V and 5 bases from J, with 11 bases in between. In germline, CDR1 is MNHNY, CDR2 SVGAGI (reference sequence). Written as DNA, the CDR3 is TGTGCCAGCAGCTCACTAGGGAATAATTCACCCCTCCACTTT. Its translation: CASSSLGNNSPLHF.

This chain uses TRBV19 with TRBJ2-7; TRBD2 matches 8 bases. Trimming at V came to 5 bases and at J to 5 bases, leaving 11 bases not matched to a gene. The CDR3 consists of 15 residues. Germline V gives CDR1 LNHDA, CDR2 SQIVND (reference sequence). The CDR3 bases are TGTGCCAGTAGTTTCTCAGCGGGGGCGCAGAACGAGCAGTACTTC. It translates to CASSFSAGAQNEQYF.

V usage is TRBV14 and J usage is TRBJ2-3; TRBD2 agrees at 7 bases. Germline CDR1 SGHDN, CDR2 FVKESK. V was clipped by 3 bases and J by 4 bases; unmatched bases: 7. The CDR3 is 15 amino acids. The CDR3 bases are TGTGCCAGCAGCCAGGTTAGACTAGCTTCAGATACGCAGTATTTT. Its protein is CASSQVRLASDTQYF.

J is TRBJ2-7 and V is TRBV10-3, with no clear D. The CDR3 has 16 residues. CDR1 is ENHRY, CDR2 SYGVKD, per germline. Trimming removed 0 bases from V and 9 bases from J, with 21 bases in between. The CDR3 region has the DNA TGTGCCATCAGTGAGTCGAATAAGACACCCCAGTGGCTGCAGTACTTC. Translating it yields CAISESNKTPQWLQYF.

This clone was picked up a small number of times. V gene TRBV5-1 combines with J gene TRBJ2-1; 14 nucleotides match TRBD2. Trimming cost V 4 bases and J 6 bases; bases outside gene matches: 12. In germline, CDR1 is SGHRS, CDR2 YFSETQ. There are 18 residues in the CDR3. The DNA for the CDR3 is TGCGCCAGCAGCGCCGGGACTAGCGGGGGCCGTCCTTTCAATGAGCAGTTCTTC. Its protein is CASSAGTSGGRPFNEQFF.

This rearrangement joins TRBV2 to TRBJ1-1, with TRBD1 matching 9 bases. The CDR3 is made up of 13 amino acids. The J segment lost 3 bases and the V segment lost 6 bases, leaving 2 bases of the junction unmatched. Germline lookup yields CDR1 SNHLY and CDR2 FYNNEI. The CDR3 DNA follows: TGTGCCAGCAGCCGGACAGGGGACACTGAAGCTTTCTTT. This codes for CASSRTGDTEAFF.

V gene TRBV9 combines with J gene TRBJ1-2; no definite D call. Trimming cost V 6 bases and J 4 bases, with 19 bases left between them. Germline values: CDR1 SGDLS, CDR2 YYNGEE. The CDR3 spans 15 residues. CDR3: CASKNLGGSGYGYTF. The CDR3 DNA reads TGTGCCAGCAAGAACTTAGGAGGGTCAGGCTATGGCTACACCTTC.

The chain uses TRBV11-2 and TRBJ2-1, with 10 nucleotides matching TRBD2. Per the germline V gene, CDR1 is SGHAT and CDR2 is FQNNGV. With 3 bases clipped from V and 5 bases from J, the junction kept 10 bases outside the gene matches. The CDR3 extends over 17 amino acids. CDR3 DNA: TGTGCCAGCAGCTTTACGTATCAACTAGCGGGGCACAATGAGCAGTTCTTC. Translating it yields CASSFTYQLAGHNEQFF.

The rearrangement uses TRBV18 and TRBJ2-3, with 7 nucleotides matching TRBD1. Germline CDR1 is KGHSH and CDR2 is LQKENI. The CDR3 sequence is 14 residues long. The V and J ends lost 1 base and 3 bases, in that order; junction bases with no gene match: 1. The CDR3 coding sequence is TGTGCCAGCTCACCACAGACAGGGACAGATACGCAGTATTTT. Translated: CASSPQTGTDTQYF.

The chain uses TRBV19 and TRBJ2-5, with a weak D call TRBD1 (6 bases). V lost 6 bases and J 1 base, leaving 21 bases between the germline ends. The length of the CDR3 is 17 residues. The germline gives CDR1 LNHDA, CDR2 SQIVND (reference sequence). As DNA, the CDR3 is TGTGCCAGTAGCCTGACCCACAGGGCCCCAGGCCAAGAGACCCAGTACTTC. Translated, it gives CASSLTHRAPGQETQYF.